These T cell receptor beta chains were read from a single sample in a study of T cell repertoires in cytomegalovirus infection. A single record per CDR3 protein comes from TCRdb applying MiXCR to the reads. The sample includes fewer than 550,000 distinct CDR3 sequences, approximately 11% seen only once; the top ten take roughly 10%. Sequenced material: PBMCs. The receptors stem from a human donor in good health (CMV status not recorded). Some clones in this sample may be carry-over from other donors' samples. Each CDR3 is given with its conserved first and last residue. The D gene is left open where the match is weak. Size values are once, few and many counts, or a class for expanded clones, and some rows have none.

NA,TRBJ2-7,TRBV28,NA,TGTGCCAGCAGTTTTGGGGTTCCGTACGAGCAGTACTTC,CASSFGVPYEQYF
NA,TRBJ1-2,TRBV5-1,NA,TGCGCCAGCAGCTTAACAGCAGCGAACTATGGCTACACCTTC,CASSLTAANYGYTF
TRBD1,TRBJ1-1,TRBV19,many,TGTGCCAGTATCAATTGGGGACAGCCCACTGAAGCTTTCTTT,CASINWGQPTEAFF
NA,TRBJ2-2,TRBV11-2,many,TGTGCCAGCAGACAAGCGGCTTTCGGGGAGCTGTTTTTT,CASRQAAFGELFF
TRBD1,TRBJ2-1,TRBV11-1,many,TGTGCCAGCAGCTCGACAGGGGGCGAGTGGAAGATATTGCATGAGCAGTTCTTC,CASSSTGGEWKILHEQFF
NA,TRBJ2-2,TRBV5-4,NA,TGTGCCAGCAGCTATGGACAGACGAACACCGGGGAGCTGTTTTTT,CASSYGQTNTGELFF
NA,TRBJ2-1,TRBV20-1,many,TGCAGTGCTACTAGAGGGATCTCCTACAATGAGCAGTTCTTC,CSATRGISYNEQFF
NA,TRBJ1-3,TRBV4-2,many,TGTGCCAGCAGCCATCACGATAGGGGCGACTCTGGAAACACCATATATTTT,CASSHHDRGDSGNTIYF
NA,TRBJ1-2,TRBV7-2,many,TGTGCCAGCAGCTTACCCGGGTATGGCTACACCTTC,CASSLPGYGYTF
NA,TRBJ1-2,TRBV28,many,TGTGCCAGCATCGAGAGTCCTCAATCTCCCCATAACTATGGCTACACCTTC,CASIESPQSPHNYGYTF
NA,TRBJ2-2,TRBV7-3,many,TGTGCCAGCAGCAGGGACAACGGATACGTGCTGTTTTTT,CASSRDNGYVLFF
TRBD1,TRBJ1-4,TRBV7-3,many,TGTGCCAGGGGGCACAGGGGGGACGAAAAACTGTTTTTT,CARGHRGDEKLFF
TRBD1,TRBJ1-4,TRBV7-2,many,TGTGCCAGCAGCTCGGGACAGGGGGGGGGAAAACTGTTTTTT,CASSSGQGGGKLFF
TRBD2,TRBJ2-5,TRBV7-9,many,TGTGCCAGCAGCTTAGACCAGCGGGGGGGCCCCCAAGAGACCCAGTACTTC,CASSLDQRGGPQETQYF
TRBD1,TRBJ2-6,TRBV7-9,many,TGTGCCAGCAGCTTAGGGAGGACAGGGAGTCTCTCTGGGGCCAACGTCCTGACTTTC,CASSLGRTGSLSGANVLTF
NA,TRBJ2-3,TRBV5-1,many,TGCGCCAGCAGCTCACAGGGGAGGGAGCAAGATACGCAGTATTTT,CASSSQGREQDTQYF
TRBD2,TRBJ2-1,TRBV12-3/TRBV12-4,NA,TGTGCCAGCTATCCGGGGGGGAGTGGGGAGCAGTTCTTC,CASYPGGSGEQFF
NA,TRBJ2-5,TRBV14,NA,TGTGCCAGCAGCCAAGATCTAAAAGAGACCCAGTACTTC,CASSQDLKETQYF
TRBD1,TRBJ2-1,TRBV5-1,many,TGCGCCAGCAGCGTGGGACAGGGGCCCTACAATGAGCAGTTCTTC,CASSVGQGPYNEQFF
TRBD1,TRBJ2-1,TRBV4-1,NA,TGCGCCAGCAGCCAAGAGTGGACAGGGGTTAACAATGAGCAGTTCTTC,CASSQEWTGVNNEQFF
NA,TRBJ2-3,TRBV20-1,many,TGCAGTGCTCCAGAGGTCCTACGGGGGACAGATACGCAGTATTTT,CSAPEVLRGTDTQYF
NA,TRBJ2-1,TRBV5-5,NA,TGTGCCAGCAGCTTGGCCCTAGCGTATGTGGATGAGCAGTTCTTC,CASSLALAYVDEQFF
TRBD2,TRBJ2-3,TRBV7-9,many,TGTGCCAGCAGAACCGGGACTAGCGGAAGCACAGATACGCAGTATTTT,CASRTGTSGSTDTQYF
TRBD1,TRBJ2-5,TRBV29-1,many,TGCAGCGGGGGACAGGAGGAGACCCAGTACTTC,CSGGQEETQYF
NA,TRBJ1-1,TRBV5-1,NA,TGCGCCAGCAGGTTACAGGGCCCTGAAGCTTTCTTT,CASRLQGPEAFF
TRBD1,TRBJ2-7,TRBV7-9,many,TGTGCCAGCAGCGGACAGGGTACGGCCCTCCACGAGCAGTACTTC,CASSGQGTALHEQYF
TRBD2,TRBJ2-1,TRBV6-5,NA,TGTGCCAGCAGTGATACTAGCGGGGCCTACAATGAGCAGTTCTTC,CASSDTSGAYNEQFF
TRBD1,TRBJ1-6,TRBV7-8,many,TGTGCCAGCAGCTTACCGGGACAGGGAAGTTCACCCCTCCACTTT,CASSLPGQGSSPLHF
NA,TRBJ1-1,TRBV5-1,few,TGCGCCAGCAGCTTGGTGATTGGTTCCGGGAATGAAGCTTTCTTT,CASSLVIGSGNEAFF
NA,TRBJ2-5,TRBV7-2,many,TGTGCCAGCAGTTTAGCCCAGGGTTTAAGGGAGACCCAGTACTTC,CASSLAQGLRETQYF
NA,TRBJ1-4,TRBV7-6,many,TGTGCCAGCAGCTCCGGACGGATTAATGAAAAACTGTTTTTT,CASSSGRINEKLFF
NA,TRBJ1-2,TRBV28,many,TGTGCCAGCAGTTTAAGGTCGGACGGAGCGTATGGCTACACCTTC,CASSLRSDGAYGYTF
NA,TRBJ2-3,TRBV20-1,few,TGCAGTGCTAGTCGGGAACCGGGAGATACGCAGTATTTT,CSASREPGDTQYF
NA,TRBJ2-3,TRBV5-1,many,TGTGCCAGCAGCTTGGAGGGGGGAAGCACAGATACGCAGTATTTT,CASSLEGGSTDTQYF
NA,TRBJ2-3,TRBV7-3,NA,TGTGCCAGCTCGGGATCCCCTGCCACAGATACGCAGTATTTT,CASSGSPATDTQYF
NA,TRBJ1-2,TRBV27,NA,TGTGCCAGCAGTTTGGGATCCAGAGGCTATGGCTACACCTTC,CASSLGSRGYGYTF
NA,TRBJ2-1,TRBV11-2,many,TGTGCCAGCAGCTTAGGTGGGAGATCCGACAATGAGCAGTTCTTC,CASSLGGRSDNEQFF
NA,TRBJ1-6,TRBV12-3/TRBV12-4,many,TGTGCCAGCAGCAAAGGACAGCAGAATTCACCCCTCCACTTT,CASSKGQQNSPLHF
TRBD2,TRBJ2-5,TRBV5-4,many,TGTGCCAGCAGCTCCAGACTAGCGGAGCTCCAAGAGACCCAGTACTTC,CASSSRLAELQETQYF
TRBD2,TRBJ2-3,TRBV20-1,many,TGCAGTGCTAGGGGGGGGAAGGGGACAGATACGCAGTATTTT,CSARGGKGTDTQYF
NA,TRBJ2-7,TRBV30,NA,TGTGCCTGGACAACAGGGCCCTACGAGCAGTACTTC,CAWTTGPYEQYF